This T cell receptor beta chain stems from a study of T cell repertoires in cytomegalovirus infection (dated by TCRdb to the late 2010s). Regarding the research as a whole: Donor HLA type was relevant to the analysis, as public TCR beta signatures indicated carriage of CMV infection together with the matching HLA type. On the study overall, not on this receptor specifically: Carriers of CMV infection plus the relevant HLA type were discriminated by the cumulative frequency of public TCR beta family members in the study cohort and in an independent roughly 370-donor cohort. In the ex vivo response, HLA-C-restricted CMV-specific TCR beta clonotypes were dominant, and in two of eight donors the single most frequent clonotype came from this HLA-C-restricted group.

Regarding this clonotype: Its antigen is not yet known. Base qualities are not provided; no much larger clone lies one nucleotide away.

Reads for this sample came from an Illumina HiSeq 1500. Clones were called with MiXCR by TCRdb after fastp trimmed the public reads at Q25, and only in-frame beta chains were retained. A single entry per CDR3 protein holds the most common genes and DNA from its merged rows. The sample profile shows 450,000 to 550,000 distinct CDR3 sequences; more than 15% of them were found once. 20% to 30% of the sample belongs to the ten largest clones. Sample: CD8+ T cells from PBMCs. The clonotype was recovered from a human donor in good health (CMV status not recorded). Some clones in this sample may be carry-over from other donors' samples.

The DNA sequence is TGCGCCAGCAGCCAAGGGGCCCCTAACACTGAAGCTTTCTTT. Translated, this gives CASSQGAPNTEAFF. The rearranged segments are TRBV4-1 and TRBJ1-1, with the D gene not clear enough to name. Measured from the cysteine to the phenylalanine, the CDR3 is 14 residues long. The DNA shown is the 42-base CDR3, in frame from base 1. Deletion took 1 base off V and 2 bases off J, with a span of 8 bases between the germline ends. CDR1 MGHRA and CDR2 YSYEKL are derived from the germline V gene.